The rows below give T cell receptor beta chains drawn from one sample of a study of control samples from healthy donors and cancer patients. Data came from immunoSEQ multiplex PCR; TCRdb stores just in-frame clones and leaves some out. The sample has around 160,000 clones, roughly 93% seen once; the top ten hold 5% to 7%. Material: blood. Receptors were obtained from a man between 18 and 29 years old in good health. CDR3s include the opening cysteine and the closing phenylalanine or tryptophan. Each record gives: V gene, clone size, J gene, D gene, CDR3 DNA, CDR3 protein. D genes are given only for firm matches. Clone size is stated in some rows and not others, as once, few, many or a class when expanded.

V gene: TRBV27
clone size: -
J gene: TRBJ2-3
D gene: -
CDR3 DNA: TGTGCCAGCAGTTTATCTTTTACGGGAGAGGGATCGCAGTATTTT
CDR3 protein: CASSLSFTGEGSQYF

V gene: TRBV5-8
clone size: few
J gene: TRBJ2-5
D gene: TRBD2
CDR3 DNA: TGTGCCAGCAGCTTGGAACTAGCGGGAGTGGAAGGGACCCAGTACTTC
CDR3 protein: CASSLELAGVEGTQYF

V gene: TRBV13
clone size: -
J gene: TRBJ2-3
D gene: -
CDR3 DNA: TGTGCCAGCAGCTTATTTGGTAGCACAGATACGCAGTATTTT
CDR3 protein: CASSLFGSTDTQYF

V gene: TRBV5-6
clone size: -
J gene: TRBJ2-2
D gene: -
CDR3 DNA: TGTGCCAGCAGCTTCTGGAACACCGGGGAGCTGTTTTTT
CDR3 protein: CASSFWNTGELFF

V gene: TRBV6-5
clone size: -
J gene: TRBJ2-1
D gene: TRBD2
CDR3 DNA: TGTGCCAGCACTGGGGGGGCCTACAATGAGCAGTTCTTC
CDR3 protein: CASTGGAYNEQFF

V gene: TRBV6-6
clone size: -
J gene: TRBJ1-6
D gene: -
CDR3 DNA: TGTGCCAGCAGACCCCTTGAGGGCCCCCTCCACTTT
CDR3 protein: CASRPLEGPLHF

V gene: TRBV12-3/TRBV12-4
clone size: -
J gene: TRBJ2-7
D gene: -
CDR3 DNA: TGTGCCAGCAGTTCGGGGTTCTACGAGCAGTACTTC
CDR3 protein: CASSSGFYEQYF

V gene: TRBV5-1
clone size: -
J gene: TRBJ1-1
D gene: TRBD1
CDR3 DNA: TGCGCCAGCAGCGGAGGACAGGGGATGAACACTGAAGCTTTCTTT
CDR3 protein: CASSGGQGMNTEAFF

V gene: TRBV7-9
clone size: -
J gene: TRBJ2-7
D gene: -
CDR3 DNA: TGTGCCAGCAGCTTACCAGGGACGATGTACTTC
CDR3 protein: CASSLPGTMYF

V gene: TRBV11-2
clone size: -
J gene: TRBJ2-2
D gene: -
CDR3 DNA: TGTGCCAGCAGCCCCCCGTCCGCCACCGGGGAGCTGTTTTTT
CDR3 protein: CASSPPSATGELFF

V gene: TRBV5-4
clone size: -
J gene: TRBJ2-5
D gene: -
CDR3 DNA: TGTGCCAGCAGCTCGGGTCTGCGCCAAGAGACCCAGTACTTC
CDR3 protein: CASSSGLRQETQYF

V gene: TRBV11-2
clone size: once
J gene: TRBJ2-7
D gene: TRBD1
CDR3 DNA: TGTGCCAGCAGATCAGATACCGGGACAGGGATCCACGAGCAGTACTTC
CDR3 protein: CASRSDTGTGIHEQYF

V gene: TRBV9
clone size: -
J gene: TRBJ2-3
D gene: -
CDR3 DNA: TGTGCCAGCAGCGGGTCTAGCACAGATACGCAGTATTTT
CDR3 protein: CASSGSSTDTQYF

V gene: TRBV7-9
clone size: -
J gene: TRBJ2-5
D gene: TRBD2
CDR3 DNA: TGTGCCAGCAGCTTCAGAGGAGCGGGAGAAGAGACCCAGTACTTC
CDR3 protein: CASSFRGAGEETQYF

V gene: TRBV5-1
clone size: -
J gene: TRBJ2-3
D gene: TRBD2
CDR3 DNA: TGCGCCAGCAGCTTGGGCCTTGGGGGTGCTAGCGGGATTGGAGATACGCAGTATTTT
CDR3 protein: CASSLGLGGASGIGDTQYF

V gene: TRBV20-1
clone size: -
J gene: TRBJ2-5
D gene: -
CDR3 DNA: TGCAGTGCTCGTTCAGAGACCCAGTACTTC
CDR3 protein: CSARSETQYF

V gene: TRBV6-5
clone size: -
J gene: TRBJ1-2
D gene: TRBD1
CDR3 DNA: TGTGCCAGCAGTCCAACCGACAGGGGGCATGGCTACACCTTC
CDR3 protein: CASSPTDRGHGYTF

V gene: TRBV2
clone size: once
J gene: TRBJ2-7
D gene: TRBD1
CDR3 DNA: TGTGCCAGCAGTCAGGGGGCATACGAGCAGTACTTC
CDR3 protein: CASSQGAYEQYF

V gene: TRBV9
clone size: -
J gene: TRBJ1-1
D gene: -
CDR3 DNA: TGTGCCAGCAGCGTAGACAGTTGGACTGAAGCTTTCTTT
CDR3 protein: CASSVDSWTEAFF